This is a list of T cell receptor beta chains from one sample in a study of blood T cell repertoires in COVID-19. The data were produced by immunoSEQ multiplex PCR, yet TCRdb's version contains in-frame clones alone and is incomplete. The sample holds 260,000 or so clones, about 85% seen once. Sequenced input: PBMCs or T cells enriched from blood (not recorded which). Receptor source: a woman between 50 and 59 years old who had recovered from COVID-19. Both conserved end residues are part of each CDR3. Fields, in order: J gene, V gene, CDR3 protein.

J: TRBJ2-3
V: TRBV2
CDR3: CASSESSGRARGTQYF

J: TRBJ2-3
V: TRBV10-1
CDR3: CASSESKAVGKDTQYF

J: TRBJ1-5
V: TRBV28
CDR3: CASSSAGVQPQHF

J: TRBJ2-1
V: TRBV14
CDR3: CASSQIPGGEQFF

J: TRBJ1-4
V: TRBV30
CDR3: CAWSGRVGEKLFF

J: TRBJ2-1
V: TRBV19
CDR3: CASSIGAEQFF

J: TRBJ1-1
V: TRBV14
CDR3: CASSQVQGTEAFF

J: TRBJ2-6
V: TRBV5-4
CDR3: CASTQGQGRAGANVLTF

J: TRBJ1-4
V: TRBV2
CDR3: CASSERRGQLSEKLFF

J: TRBJ1-6
V: TRBV27
CDR3: CASRRGGGQNNSPLHF

J: TRBJ2-1
V: TRBV15
CDR3: CATSRVPAAHNEQFF

J: TRBJ2-5
V: TRBV14
CDR3: CASSPMPGQETQYF

J: TRBJ2-7
V: TRBV15
CDR3: CATSRDRARSSYEQYF

J: TRBJ2-7
V: TRBV4-1
CDR3: CASSQDTSSSRAYSYEQYF

J: TRBJ1-2
V: TRBV19
CDR3: CASSIEGGGGYTF

J: TRBJ2-2
V: TRBV9
CDR3: CASSATSGMGTGELFF

J: TRBJ2-5
V: TRBV2
CDR3: CASKPGQSQETQYF

J: TRBJ1-2
V: TRBV7-2
CDR3: CASSLLRGSGYTF

J: TRBJ1-1
V: TRBV28
CDR3: CASNLGQRNTEAFF